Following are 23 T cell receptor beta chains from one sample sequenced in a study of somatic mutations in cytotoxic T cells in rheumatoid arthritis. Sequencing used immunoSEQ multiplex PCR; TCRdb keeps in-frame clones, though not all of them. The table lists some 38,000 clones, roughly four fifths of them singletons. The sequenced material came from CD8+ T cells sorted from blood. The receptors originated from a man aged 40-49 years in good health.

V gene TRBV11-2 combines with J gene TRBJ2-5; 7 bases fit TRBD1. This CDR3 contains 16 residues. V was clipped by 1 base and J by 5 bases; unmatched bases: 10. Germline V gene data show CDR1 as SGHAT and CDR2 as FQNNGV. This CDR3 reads CASSLGLGRGRETQYF. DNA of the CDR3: TGTGCCAGCAGCTTAGGGTTGGGTAGGGGGCGGGAGACCCAGTACTTC.

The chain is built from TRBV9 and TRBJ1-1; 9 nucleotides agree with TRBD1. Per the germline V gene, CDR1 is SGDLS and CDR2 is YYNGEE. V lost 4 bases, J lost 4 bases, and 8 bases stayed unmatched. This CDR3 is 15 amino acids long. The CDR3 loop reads CASSPRTGVVTEAFF. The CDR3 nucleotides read TGTGCCAGCAGCCCACGGACAGGGGTAGTCACTGAAGCTTTCTTT.

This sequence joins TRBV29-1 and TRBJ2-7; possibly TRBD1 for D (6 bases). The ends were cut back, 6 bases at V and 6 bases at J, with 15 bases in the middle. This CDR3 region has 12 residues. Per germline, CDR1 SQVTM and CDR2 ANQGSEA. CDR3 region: CSVLAGRGEQYF. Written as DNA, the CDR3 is TGCAGCGTCCTCGCGGGCAGGGGCGAGCAGTACTTC.

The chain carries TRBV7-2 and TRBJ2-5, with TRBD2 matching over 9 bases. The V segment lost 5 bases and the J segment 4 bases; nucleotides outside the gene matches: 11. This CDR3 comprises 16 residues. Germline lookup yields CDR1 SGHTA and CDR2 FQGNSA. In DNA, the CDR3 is TGTGCCAGCAGCGATATAGCGGGAGTTGCCCGAGAGACCCAGTACTTC. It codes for CASSDIAGVARETQYF.

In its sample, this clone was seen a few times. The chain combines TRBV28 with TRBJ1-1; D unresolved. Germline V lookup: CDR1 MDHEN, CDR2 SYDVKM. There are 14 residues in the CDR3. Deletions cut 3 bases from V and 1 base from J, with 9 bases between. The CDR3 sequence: CASSLGRWNTEAFF. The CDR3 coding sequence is TGTGCCAGCAGTTTGGGCAGGTGGAACACTGAAGCTTTCTTT. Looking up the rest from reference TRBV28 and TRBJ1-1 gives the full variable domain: DVKVTQSSRYLVKRTGEKVFLECVQDMDHENMFWYRQDPGLGLRLIYFSYDVKMKEKGDIPEGYSVSREKKERFSLILESASTNQTSMYLCASSLGRWNTEAFFGQGTRLTVV.

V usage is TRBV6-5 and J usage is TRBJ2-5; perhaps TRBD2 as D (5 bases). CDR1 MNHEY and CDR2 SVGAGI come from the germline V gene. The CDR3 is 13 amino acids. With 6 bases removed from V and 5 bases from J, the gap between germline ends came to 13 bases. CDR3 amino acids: CASRTPRGETQYF. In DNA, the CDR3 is TGTGCCAGCAGGACGCCCCGAGGGGAGACCCAGTACTTC.

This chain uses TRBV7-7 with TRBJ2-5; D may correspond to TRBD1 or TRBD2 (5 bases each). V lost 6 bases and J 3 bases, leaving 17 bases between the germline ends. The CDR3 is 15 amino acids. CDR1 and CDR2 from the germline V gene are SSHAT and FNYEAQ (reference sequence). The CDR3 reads CASSQVRGVKETQYF. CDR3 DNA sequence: TGTGCCAGCAGTCAAGTCCGGGGCGTAAAAGAGACCCAGTACTTC.

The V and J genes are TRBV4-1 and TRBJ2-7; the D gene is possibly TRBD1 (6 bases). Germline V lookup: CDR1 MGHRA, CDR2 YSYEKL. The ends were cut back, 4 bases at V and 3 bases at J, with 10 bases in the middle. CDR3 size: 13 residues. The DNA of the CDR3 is TGCGCCAGCAGCCTAACAGGGAACTACGAGCAGTACTTC. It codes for CASSLTGNYEQYF.

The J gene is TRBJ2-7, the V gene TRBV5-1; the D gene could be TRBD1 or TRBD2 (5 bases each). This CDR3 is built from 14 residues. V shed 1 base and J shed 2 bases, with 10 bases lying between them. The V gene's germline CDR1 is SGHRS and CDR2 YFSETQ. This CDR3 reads CASSLRDRTYEQYF. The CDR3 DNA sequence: TGCGCCAGCAGCTTGCGGGACCGCACCTACGAGCAGTACTTC.

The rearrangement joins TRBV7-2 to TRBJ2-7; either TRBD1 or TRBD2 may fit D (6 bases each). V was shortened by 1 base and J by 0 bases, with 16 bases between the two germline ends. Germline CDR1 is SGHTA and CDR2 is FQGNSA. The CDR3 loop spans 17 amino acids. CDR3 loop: CASSLVVGGPSSYEQYF. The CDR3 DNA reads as TGTGCCAGCAGCTTAGTTGTGGGGGGCCCCAGCTCCTACGAGCAGTACTTC.

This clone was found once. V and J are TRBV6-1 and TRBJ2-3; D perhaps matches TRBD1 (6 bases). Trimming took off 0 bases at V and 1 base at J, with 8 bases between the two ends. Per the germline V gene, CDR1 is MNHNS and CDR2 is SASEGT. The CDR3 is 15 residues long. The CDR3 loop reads CASSEAAGGTDTQYF. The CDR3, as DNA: TGTGCCAGCAGTGAAGCGGCAGGGGGCACAGATACGCAGTATTTT.

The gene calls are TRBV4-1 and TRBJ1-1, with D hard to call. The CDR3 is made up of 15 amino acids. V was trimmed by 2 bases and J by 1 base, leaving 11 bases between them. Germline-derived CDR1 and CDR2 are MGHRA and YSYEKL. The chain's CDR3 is CASSQISEPNTEAFF. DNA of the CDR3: TGCGCCAGCAGCCAAATCTCGGAACCGAACACTGAAGCTTTCTTT.

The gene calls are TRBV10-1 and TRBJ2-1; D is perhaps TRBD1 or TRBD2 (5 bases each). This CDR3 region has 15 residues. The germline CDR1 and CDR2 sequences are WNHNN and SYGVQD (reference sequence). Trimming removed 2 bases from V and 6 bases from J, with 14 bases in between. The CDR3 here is CASSEEGYEGNEQFF. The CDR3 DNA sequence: TGCGCCAGCAGTGAGGAGGGGTATGAGGGCAATGAGCAGTTCTTC.

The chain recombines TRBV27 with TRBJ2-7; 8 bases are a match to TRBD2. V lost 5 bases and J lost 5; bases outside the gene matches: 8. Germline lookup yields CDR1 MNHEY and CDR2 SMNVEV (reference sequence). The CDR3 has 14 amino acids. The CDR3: CASSPDGRAHEQYF. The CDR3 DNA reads TGTGCCAGCAGTCCAGACGGGAGGGCCCACGAGCAGTACTTC.

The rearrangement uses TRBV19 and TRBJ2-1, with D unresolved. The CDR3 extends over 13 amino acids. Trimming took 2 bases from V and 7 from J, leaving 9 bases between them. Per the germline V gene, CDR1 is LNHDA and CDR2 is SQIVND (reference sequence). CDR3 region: CASSISSYNEQFF. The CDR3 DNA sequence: TGTGCCAGTAGTATATCGAGTTATAATGAGCAGTTCTTC.

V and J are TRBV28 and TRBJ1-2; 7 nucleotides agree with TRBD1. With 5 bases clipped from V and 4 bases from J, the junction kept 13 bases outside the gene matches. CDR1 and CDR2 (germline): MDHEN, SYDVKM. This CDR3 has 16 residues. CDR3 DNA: TGTGCCAGCAGTCCGCCGGGGACAGTGAACCTCTATGGCTACACCTTC. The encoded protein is CASSPPGTVNLYGYTF.

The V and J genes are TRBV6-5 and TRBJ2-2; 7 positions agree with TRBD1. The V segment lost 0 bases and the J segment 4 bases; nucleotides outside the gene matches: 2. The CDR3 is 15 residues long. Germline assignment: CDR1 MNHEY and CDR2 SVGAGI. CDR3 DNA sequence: TGTGCCAGCAGTTACTCGACAGGGACCACCGGGGAGCTGTTTTTT. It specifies CASSYSTGTTGELFF.

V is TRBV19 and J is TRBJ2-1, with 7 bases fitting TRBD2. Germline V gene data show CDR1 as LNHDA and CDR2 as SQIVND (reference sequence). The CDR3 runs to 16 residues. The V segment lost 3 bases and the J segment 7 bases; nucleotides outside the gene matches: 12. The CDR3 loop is CASSIGLAGVRNEQFF. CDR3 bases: TGTGCCAGTAGTATTGGGCTGGCGGGAGTTCGGAATGAGCAGTTCTTC. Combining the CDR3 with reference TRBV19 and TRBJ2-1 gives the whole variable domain DGGITQSPKYLFRKEGQNVTLSCEQNLNHDAMYWYRQDPGQGLRLIYYSQIVNDFQKGDIAEGYSVSREKKESFPLTVTSAQKNPTAFYLCASSIGLAGVRNEQFFGPGTRLTVL.

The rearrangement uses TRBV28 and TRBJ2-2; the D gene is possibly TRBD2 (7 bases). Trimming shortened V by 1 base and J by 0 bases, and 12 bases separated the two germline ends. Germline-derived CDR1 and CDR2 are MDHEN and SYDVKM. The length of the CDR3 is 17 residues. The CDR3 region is CASSLYRGAANTGELFF. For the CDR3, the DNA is TGTGCCAGCAGTTTATACCGGGGGGCAGCGAACACCGGGGAGCTGTTTTTT.

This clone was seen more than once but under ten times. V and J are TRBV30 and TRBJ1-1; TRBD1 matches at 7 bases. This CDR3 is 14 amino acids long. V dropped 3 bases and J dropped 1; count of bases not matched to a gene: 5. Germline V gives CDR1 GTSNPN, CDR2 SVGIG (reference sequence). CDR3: CAWRGDRENTEAFF. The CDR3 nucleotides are TGTGCCTGGAGGGGCGACAGGGAGAACACTGAAGCTTTCTTT.

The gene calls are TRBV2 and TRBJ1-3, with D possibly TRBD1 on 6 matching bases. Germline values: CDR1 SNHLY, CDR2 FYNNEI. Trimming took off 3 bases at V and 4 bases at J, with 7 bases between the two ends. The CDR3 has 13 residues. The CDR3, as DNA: TGTGCCAGCAGTGAGGGGGCCGGAAACACCATATATTTT. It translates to CASSEGAGNTIYF.

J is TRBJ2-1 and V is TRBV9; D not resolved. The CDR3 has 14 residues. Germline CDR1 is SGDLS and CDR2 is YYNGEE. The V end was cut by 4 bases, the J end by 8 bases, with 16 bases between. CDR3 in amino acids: CASSPWIEADEQFF. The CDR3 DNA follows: TGTGCCAGCAGCCCCTGGATTGAGGCGGATGAGCAGTTCTTC.

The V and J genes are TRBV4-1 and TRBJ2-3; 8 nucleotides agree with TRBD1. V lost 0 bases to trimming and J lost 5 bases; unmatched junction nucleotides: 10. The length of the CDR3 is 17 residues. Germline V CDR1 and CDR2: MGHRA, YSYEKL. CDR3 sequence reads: CASSQELGRGRKDTQYF. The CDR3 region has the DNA TGCGCCAGCAGCCAAGAACTCGGCAGGGGGCGAAAAGATACGCAGTATTTT.